This entry describes one T cell receptor (beta chain). This clonotype was recorded a few times. The antigen it binds to is not known. Qualities for individual bases were not recorded, and no much larger clone is one base off. This sample is part of a study of response to subunit inactivated influenza vaccine (dated by TCRdb to the late 2010s). Regarding the study in general: Deep quantitative profiling of the T cell receptor repertoire was used in the study to follow responses to a trivalent subunit inactivated influenza vaccine. Study-wide conclusions, independent of this receptor: The authors proposed that each seasonal influenza vaccination may bring in only a limited number of new T cells.

Looking up the germline V gene yields CDR1 MDHEN and CDR2 SYDVKM. Germline trimming: 8 bases from V, 1 base from J; junction bases outside gene matches: 5. CDR3 length: 13 amino acids, cysteine to phenylalanine. This entry keeps only the CDR3 DNA: 39 bases, framed from base 1. The receptor library was made with RT-PCR. Sequencing was carried out with an Illumina HiSeq 2500. TCRdb reprocessing: public reads trimmed at Q25 with fastp, clones called with MiXCR, in-frame beta chains kept. CDR3 protein sequences are deduplicated, and each keeps its most common genes and DNA. This sample has about 780,000 distinct CDR3 sequences in its table, and less than 20% of those were observed once. Of the sample, approximately 10% is held by the ten largest clones.

The rearranged chain carries TRBV28 and TRBJ2-7, with 7 middle bases fitting TRBD1. The sequence derives from a man in his forties or fifties who received an inactivated influenza vaccine. Donor details come from another sample of the same person, matched by shared clones. The sequencing here drew on PBMCs from blood, taken roughly 5 days after vaccination. The nucleotide sequence reads as follows: TGTGCCAGCGAGGGACAGAAATCCTACGAGCAGTACTTC. Translated, it gives CASEGQKSYEQYF.